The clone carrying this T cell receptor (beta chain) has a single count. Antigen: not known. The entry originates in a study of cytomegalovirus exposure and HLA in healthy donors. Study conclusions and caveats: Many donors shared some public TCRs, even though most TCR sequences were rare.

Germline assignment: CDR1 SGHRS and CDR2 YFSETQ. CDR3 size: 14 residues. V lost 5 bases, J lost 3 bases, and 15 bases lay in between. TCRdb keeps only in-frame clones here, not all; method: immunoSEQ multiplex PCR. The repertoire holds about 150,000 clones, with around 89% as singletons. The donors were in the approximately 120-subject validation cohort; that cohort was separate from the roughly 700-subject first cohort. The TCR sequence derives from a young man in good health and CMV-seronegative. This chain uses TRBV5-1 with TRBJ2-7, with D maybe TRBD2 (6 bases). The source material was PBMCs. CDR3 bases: TGCGCCAGCAGTCCGGGACTGGGTGTCTACGAGCAGTACGTC. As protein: CASSPGLGVYEQYV.